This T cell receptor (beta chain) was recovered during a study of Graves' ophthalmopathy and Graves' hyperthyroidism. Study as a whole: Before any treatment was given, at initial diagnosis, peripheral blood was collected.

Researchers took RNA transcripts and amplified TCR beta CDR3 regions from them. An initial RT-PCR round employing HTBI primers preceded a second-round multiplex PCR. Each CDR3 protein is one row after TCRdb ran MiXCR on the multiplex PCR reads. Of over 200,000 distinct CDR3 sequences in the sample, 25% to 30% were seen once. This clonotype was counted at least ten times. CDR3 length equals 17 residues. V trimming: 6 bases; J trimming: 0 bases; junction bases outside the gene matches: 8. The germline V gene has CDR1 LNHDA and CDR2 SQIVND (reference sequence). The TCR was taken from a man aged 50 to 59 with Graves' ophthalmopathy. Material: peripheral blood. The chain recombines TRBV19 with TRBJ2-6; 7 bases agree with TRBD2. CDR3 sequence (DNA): TGTGCCAGTAGCCCCGGGACTATCTTCTCTGGGGCCAACGTCCTGACTTTC. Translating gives CASSPGTIFSGANVLTF.